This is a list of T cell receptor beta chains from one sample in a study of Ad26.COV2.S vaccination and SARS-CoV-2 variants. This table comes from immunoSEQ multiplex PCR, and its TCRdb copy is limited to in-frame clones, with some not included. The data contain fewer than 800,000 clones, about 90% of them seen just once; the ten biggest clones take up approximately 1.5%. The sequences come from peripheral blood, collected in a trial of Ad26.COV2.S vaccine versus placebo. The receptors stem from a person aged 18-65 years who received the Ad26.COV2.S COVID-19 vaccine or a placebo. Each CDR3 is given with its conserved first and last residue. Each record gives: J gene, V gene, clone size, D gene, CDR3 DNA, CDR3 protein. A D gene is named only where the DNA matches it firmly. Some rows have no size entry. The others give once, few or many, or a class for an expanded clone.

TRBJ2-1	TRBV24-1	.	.	TGTGCCACCAGTGATGGGACCGAACAGGCCTACAATGAGCAGTTCTTC	CATSDGTEQAYNEQFF
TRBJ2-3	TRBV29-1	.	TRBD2	TGCAGCGTTGATCGCCCTAGCGGGCTTACCTTT	CSVDRPSGLTF
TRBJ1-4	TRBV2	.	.	TGTGCCAGCAGTGCTAGGGAATGGGTGGATGAAAAACTGTTTTTT	CASSAREWVDEKLFF
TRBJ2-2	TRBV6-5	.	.	TGTGCCAGCAGTTCAAACACCGGGGAGCTGTTTTTT	CASSSNTGELFF
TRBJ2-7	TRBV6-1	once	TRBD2	TGTGCCAGCAGTGAAGCCCTGACTAGCGGGATACCTCACTTC	CASSEALTSGIPHF
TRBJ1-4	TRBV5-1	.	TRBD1	TGCGCCAGCAGCAAAGGCCAGGTTGGGACAGTGAAGGAAAAACTGTTTTTT	CASSKGQVGTVKEKLFF
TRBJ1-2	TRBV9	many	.	TGTGCCAGCAGCGATACGACGGAATATGGCTACACCTTC	CASSDTTEYGYTF
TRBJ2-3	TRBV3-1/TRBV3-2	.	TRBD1	TGTGCCAGCAGCCAAATATCAGGGGGTACGCAGTATTTT	CASSQISGGTQYF
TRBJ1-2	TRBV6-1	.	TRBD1	TGTGCCAGCAGTGGCTACCTGGACAGGACCAACTATGGCTACACCTTC	CASSGYLDRTNYGYTF
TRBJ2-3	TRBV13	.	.	TGTGCCAGCAGCTTCCTCGGCCCTAGCACAGATACGCAGTATTTT	CASSFLGPSTDTQYF
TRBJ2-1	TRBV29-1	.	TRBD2	TGCAGCGGGCTAGCGGGGGGGATTGATGAGCAGTTCTTC	CSGLAGGIDEQFF
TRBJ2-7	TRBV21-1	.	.	TGTGCCAGCAGCTTTCTAGTCCGTGTCGAGCAGTACTTC	CASSFLVRVEQYF